Listed below are T cell receptor beta chains from one sample, sequenced in a study of shared clonotypes between healthy human individuals. Profiled with immunoSEQ multiplex PCR; TCRdb holds only in-frame clones, not every one. This table holds some 900,000 clones, 60% to 85% found once. The sample taken for sequencing was memory CD4+ T cells sorted from blood. Receptors were obtained from a man aged 18 to 29 in good health. The CDR3 runs from the conserved cysteine through the conserved F or W. The order of the fields is V gene, clone size, J gene, D gene, CDR3 DNA, CDR3 protein. The D gene is left open where the match is weak. Expanded clones are given a class, and other clones once, few, many or no size at all.

V gene: TRBV2; clone size: NA; J gene: TRBJ2-6; D gene: NA; CDR3 DNA: TGTGCCAGCAGTGGGCCCTCTGGGGCCAACGTCCTGACTTTC; CDR3 protein: CASSGPSGANVLTF
V gene: TRBV7-2; clone size: NA; J gene: TRBJ1-5; D gene: TRBD1; CDR3 DNA: TGTGCCAGCAGCTCCTGGGGACAGATAGGTCAGCCCCAGCATTTT; CDR3 protein: CASSSWGQIGQPQHF
V gene: TRBV18; clone size: NA; J gene: TRBJ2-7; D gene: TRBD2; CDR3 DNA: TGTGCCAGCTCACCACCAGCGGGAAGCGGCGAGCAGTACTTC; CDR3 protein: CASSPPAGSGEQYF
V gene: TRBV30; clone size: NA; J gene: TRBJ1-1; D gene: TRBD1; CDR3 DNA: TGTGCCTGCCGTTTACAGGGGGGGCGCGGTAACACTGAAGCTTTCTTT; CDR3 protein: CACRLQGGRGNTEAFF
V gene: TRBV5-6; clone size: many; J gene: TRBJ2-5; D gene: NA; CDR3 DNA: TGTGCCAGCAGCCCCCCGGCGGAAGAGACCCAGTACTTC; CDR3 protein: CASSPPAEETQYF
V gene: TRBV2; clone size: NA; J gene: TRBJ1-5; D gene: NA; CDR3 DNA: TGTGCCAGCGTGGGTGGTCCGGGGGCCAGCAATCAGCCCCAGCATTTT; CDR3 protein: CASVGGPGASNQPQHF
V gene: TRBV2; clone size: few; J gene: TRBJ2-2; D gene: NA; CDR3 DNA: TGTGCCAGCACCTCCAGCGGGGAGCTGTTTTTT; CDR3 protein: CASTSSGELFF
V gene: TRBV6-1; clone size: NA; J gene: TRBJ1-2; D gene: TRBD1; CDR3 DNA: TGTGCCAGCAGCTGGGGGGGACAGGGAACCTATGGCTACACCTTC; CDR3 protein: CASSWGGQGTYGYTF
V gene: TRBV5-4; clone size: NA; J gene: TRBJ2-5; D gene: TRBD2; CDR3 DNA: TGTGCCAGCAGCCTCCGGACTAGCGGACAAGAGACCCAGTACTTC; CDR3 protein: CASSLRTSGQETQYF
V gene: TRBV10-2; clone size: NA; J gene: TRBJ1-2; D gene: NA; CDR3 DNA: TGCGCCAGCAGTGAGTCTCTGCAGTATGGCTACACCTTC; CDR3 protein: CASSESLQYGYTF
V gene: TRBV6-1; clone size: NA; J gene: TRBJ2-7; D gene: TRBD2; CDR3 DNA: TGTGCCAGCAGTGATCCTGCGGGGGGCTCCTACGAGCAGTACTTC; CDR3 protein: CASSDPAGGSYEQYF
V gene: TRBV29-1; clone size: NA; J gene: TRBJ1-2; D gene: TRBD1; CDR3 DNA: TGCAGCGTCGAGACAGGGAAATATGGCTACACCTTC; CDR3 protein: CSVETGKYGYTF
V gene: TRBV5-1; clone size: few; J gene: TRBJ1-1; D gene: TRBD1; CDR3 DNA: TGCGCCAGCAGCCTTACAGGGGTGAACACTGAAGCTTTCTTT; CDR3 protein: CASSLTGVNTEAFF
V gene: TRBV6-1; clone size: many; J gene: TRBJ1-2; D gene: NA; CDR3 DNA: TGTGCCAGCAGTGCCGGACGGATATATGGCTACACCTTC; CDR3 protein: CASSAGRIYGYTF
V gene: TRBV2; clone size: NA; J gene: TRBJ1-1; D gene: TRBD1; CDR3 DNA: TGTGCCAGCACCCTGGACAGGGTGAACACTGAAGCTTTCTTT; CDR3 protein: CASTLDRVNTEAFF
V gene: TRBV18; clone size: once; J gene: TRBJ2-1; D gene: NA; CDR3 DNA: TGTGCCAGCAGGCCCTCGGAGAGGTACAATGAGCAGTTCTTC; CDR3 protein: CASRPSERYNEQFF
V gene: TRBV6-6; clone size: NA; J gene: TRBJ1-6; D gene: NA; CDR3 DNA: TGTGCCGGGGGGTCTTTTAATTCACCCCTCCACTTT; CDR3 protein: CAGGSFNSPLHF
V gene: TRBV2; clone size: once; J gene: TRBJ2-7; D gene: NA; CDR3 DNA: TGTGCCAGCAGTGACGACCCTAGGAACGAGCAGTACTTC; CDR3 protein: CASSDDPRNEQYF
V gene: TRBV5-6; clone size: NA; J gene: TRBJ1-1; D gene: NA; CDR3 DNA: TGTGCCAGCAGCTTGATCGCCCGATCGAACACTGAAGCTTTCTTT; CDR3 protein: CASSLIARSNTEAFF
V gene: TRBV6-1; clone size: NA; J gene: TRBJ2-5; D gene: TRBD1; CDR3 DNA: TGTGCCAGCAGTACACAGGGGGCCACCGGGACCCAGTACTTC; CDR3 protein: CASSTQGATGTQYF
V gene: TRBV2; clone size: NA; J gene: TRBJ2-1; D gene: TRBD2; CDR3 DNA: TGTGCCAGCAGTGATGCTAGCGGGCCTGGGGGTGAGCAGTTCTTC; CDR3 protein: CASSDASGPGGEQFF
V gene: TRBV7-8; clone size: NA; J gene: TRBJ2-7; D gene: NA; CDR3 DNA: TGTGCCAGCAGCTTAGAGTTGGGTACCTACGAGCAGTACTTC; CDR3 protein: CASSLELGTYEQYF
V gene: TRBV27; clone size: NA; J gene: TRBJ2-1; D gene: TRBD2; CDR3 DNA: TGTGCCAGCAGTCCCCGACTACTAGCGGGGACCAATGAGCAGTTCTTC; CDR3 protein: CASSPRLLAGTNEQFF
V gene: TRBV4-2; clone size: NA; J gene: TRBJ1-5; D gene: NA; CDR3 DNA: TGTGCCAGCAGCCAAGATGTACGCAATCAGCCCCAGCATTTT; CDR3 protein: CASSQDVRNQPQHF
V gene: TRBV7-2; clone size: few; J gene: TRBJ2-1; D gene: NA; CDR3 DNA: TGTGCCAGCAGCTTAGGTAATGAGCAGTTCTTC; CDR3 protein: CASSLGNEQFF
V gene: TRBV14; clone size: NA; J gene: TRBJ2-3; D gene: TRBD2; CDR3 DNA: TGTGCCAGCAGCCAGGGGACTAGCGGGAGGTTCGGCTTCACAGATACGCAGTATTTT; CDR3 protein: CASSQGTSGRFGFTDTQYF
V gene: TRBV30; clone size: once; J gene: TRBJ1-2; D gene: NA; CDR3 DNA: TGTGCCTGGAGTGTTGGGGACGGCTACACCTTC; CDR3 protein: CAWSVGDGYTF
V gene: TRBV9; clone size: NA; J gene: TRBJ2-1; D gene: TRBD2; CDR3 DNA: TGTGCCAGCGCGGTCAAACTAGCGGGAGGGTCTAATGAGCAGTTCTTC; CDR3 protein: CASAVKLAGGSNEQFF
V gene: TRBV7-6; clone size: NA; J gene: TRBJ2-7; D gene: NA; CDR3 DNA: TGTGCCAGCAGCCGAGAGGTGTACTCCGACGAGCAGTACTTC; CDR3 protein: CASSREVYSDEQYF
V gene: TRBV7-2; clone size: NA; J gene: TRBJ2-2; D gene: TRBD2; CDR3 DNA: TGTGCCAGCAGTTCTAGCGGGAGGGCCGGGGAGCTGTTTTTT; CDR3 protein: CASSSSGRAGELFF
V gene: TRBV4-1; clone size: NA; J gene: TRBJ2-1; D gene: TRBD2; CDR3 DNA: TGCGCCAGCAGCCAAGTACCGACTAGCGGAGCCAATGAGCAGTTCTTC; CDR3 protein: CASSQVPTSGANEQFF
V gene: TRBV4-1; clone size: NA; J gene: TRBJ2-1; D gene: NA; CDR3 DNA: TGCGCCAGCAGCCCAGCCGGGGCGGGAAGGCATGAGCAGTTCTTC; CDR3 protein: CASSPAGAGRHEQFF
V gene: TRBV30; clone size: once; J gene: TRBJ1-2; D gene: NA; CDR3 DNA: TGTGCCTGGACATTAGGGGCACGCGGCTACACCTTC; CDR3 protein: CAWTLGARGYTF